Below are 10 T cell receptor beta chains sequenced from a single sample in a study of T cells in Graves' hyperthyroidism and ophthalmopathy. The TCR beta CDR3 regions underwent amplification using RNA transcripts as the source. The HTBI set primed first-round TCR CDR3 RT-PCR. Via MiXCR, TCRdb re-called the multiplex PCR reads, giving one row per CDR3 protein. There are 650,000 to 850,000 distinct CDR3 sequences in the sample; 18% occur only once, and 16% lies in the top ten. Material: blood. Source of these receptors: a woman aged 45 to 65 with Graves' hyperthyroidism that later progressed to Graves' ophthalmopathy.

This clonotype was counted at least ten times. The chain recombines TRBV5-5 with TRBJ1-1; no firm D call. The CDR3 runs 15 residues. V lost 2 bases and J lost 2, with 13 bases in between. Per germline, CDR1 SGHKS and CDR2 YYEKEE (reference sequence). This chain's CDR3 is CASSFLVLGNTEAFF. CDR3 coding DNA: TGTGCCAGCAGCTTTCTGGTTCTGGGAAACACTGAAGCTTTCTTT.

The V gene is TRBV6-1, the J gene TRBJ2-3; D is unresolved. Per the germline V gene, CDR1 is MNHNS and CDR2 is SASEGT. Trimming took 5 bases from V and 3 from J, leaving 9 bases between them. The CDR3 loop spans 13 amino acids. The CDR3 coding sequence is TGTGCCAGCAGTAAATATTTGACAGATACGCAGTATTTT. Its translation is CASSKYLTDTQYF.

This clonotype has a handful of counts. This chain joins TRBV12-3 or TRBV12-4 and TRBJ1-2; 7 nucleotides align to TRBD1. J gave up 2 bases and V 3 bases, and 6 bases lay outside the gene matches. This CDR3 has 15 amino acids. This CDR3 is CASSFRDRRNYGYTF. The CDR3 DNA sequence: TGTGCCAGCAGTTTCCGGGACAGAAGAAACTATGGCTACACCTTC.

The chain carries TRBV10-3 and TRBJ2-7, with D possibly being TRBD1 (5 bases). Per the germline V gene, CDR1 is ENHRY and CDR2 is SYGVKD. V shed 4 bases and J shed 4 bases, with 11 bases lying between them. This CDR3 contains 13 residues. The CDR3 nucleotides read TGTGCCATCAGTGGAGACAGAGCATACGAGCAGTACTTC. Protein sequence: CAISGDRAYEQYF.

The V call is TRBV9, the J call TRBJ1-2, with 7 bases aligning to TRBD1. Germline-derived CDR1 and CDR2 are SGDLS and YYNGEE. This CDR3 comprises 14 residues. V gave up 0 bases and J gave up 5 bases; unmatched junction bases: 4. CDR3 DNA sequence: TGTGCCAGCAGCGTAGGGGACAGCCTGTATGGCTACACCTTC. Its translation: CASSVGDSLYGYTF. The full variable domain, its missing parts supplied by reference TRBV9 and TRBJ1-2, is DSGVTQTPKHLITATGQRVTLRCSPRSGDLSVYWYQQSLDQGLQFLIQYYNGEERAKGNILERFSAQQFPDLHSELNLSSLELGDSALYFCASSVGDSLYGYTFGSGTRLTVV.

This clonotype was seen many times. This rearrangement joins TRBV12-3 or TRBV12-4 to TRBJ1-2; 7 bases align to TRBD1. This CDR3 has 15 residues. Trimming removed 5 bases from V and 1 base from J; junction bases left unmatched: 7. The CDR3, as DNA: TGTGCCAGCAGTACGCACAGGGGAATTAACTATGGCTACACCTTC. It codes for CASSTHRGINYGYTF.

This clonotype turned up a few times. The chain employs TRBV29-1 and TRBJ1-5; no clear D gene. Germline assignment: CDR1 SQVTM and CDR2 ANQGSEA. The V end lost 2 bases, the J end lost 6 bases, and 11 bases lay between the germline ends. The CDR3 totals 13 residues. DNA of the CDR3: TGCAGCGTTGAACCCGGACCGGGTCAGCCCCAGCATTTT. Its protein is CSVEPGPGQPQHF.

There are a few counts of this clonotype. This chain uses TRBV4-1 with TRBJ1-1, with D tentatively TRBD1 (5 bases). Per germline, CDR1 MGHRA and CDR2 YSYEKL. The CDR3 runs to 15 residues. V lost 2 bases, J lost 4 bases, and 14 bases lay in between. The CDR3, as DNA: TGCGCCAGCAGCCAAACCAGAGGGGTGAGCACTGAAGCTTTCTTT. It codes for CASSQTRGVSTEAFF.

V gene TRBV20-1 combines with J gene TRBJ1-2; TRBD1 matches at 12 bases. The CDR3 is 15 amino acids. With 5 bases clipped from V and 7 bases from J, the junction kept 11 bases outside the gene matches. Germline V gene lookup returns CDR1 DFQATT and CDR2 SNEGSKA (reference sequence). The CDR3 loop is CSAPVPGQGAGGYTF. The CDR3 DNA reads TGCAGTGCTCCAGTCCCGGGACAGGGGGCGGGTGGCTACACCTTC.

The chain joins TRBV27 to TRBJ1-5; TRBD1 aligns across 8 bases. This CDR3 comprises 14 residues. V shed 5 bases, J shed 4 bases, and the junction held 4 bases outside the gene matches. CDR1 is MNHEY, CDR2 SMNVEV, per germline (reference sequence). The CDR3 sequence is CASSPWDRNQPQHF. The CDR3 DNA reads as TGTGCCAGCAGTCCCTGGGACAGGAATCAGCCCCAGCATTTT.